This TCR beta chain was recovered during a study of T cell repertoires in cytomegalovirus infection. Study summary: As its CMV epitopes, the study selected recently identified HLA-C-restricted and well-studied HLA-B-restricted targets.

Concerning this clonotype: Its antigen is undetermined.

Regarding the study as a whole: What dominated the ex vivo response were HLA-C-restricted CMV-specific TCR beta clonotypes. There were carriers of CMV plus the relevant HLA, and cumulative public TCR beta family frequency identified them.

TCRdb re-analysed the reads in MiXCR, keeping a single row per CDR3 protein. The data show about 60,000 distinct CDR3 sequences, about a fifth seen once. The CDR3 totals 14 residues. Germline assignment: CDR1 MNHNS and CDR2 SASEGT. Trimming removed 3 bases from V and 4 bases from J, with 12 bases in between. The sequence derives from a human donor in good health (CMV status not recorded). Some clones in this sample may be carry-over from other donors' samples. Material: CD8+ T cells from cultured PBMCs, obtained from culture after CMV antigen stimulation. The chain employs TRBV6-1 and TRBJ2-5; D is possibly TRBD2 (6 bases). CDR3 DNA sequence: TGTGCCAGCAGTGATTTTCTGGAGGGAGAGACCCAGTACTTC. It translates to CASSDFLEGETQYF.